This T cell receptor beta chain was profiled in a study of T-cell memory formation after mild COVID-19. Study conclusions and caveats: CD4+ contracting clones lay mainly in CM and EM, CD8+ ones in EMRA.

Germline V gene lookup returns CDR1 SQVTM and CDR2 ANQGSEA. The CDR3 contains 11 residues. Trimming stripped 3 bases from V and 8 bases from J, with 10 bases between. MiXCR, applied by TCRdb to the 5' RACE reads, yields one record per CDR3 protein. This sample yields around 510,000 distinct CDR3 sequences, of which about a fifth are seen a single time; 7% to 9% belongs to the top ten. This clonotype was detected only a few times. No antigen is known for it. Sequencing was done on a sample of PBMCs or a T cell subset sorted from them (not recorded which). V usage is TRBV29-1 and J usage is TRBJ1-2, with a tentative D call TRBD1 (5 bases). This clonotype was sampled from an adult woman who had mild COVID-19 (a few samples of this study predate the infection). Cell type and time point are not known. The CDR3 coding sequence is TGCAGCGTTGAGGGGGTTGGCGGCTACACCTTC. This translates into CSVEGVGGYTF.